Detailed here is one T cell receptor beta chain. Its antigen remains unidentified. CD4+ cells underwent separation, giving CD45RA+ naive and CD45RA-negative memory subsets. The data belong to a study of shared clonotypes between healthy human individuals. Study-level findings and limits: Memory subsets generally showed lower estimated richness than naive subsets. Relative to clonotypes present in all four donors, those not shared had lower generation probabilities.

Germline V gives CDR1 SNHLY, CDR2 FYNNEI. The germline V and J ends were trimmed by 7 bases and 0 bases, with 13 bases remaining between them. CDR3 length: 15 amino acids. Sequencing was performed with immunoSEQ multiplex PCR; in TCRdb, only in-frame clones are kept and a portion is missing. In the table there are under 1,100,000 clones, more than 65% of which are singletons. Sequences were obtained from memory CD4+ T cells sorted from blood. Documented subset: CD45RA-negative fraction. The chain joins TRBV2 to TRBJ2-4, with no clear D. The source is a man younger than 35 in good health. This CDR3 is CASKGTVLAKNIQYF. The CDR3 nucleotides are TGTGCCAGCAAGGGAACGGTACTAGCCAAAAACATTCAGTACTTC.